The TCR beta chain under discussion was sequenced for a study of shared clonotypes between healthy human individuals. Whole-study context: The donors, a couple of women and three men, were aged 18 to 49. CD4 naive cells filled three plates per donor, CD4 memory three, CD8 naive two and CD8 memory one.

TCRdb's table, derived via immunoSEQ multiplex PCR, lists solely in-frame clones and lacks some. This sample yields some 740,000 clones, of which 92% are seen a single time; less than 25% belongs to the top ten. Germline V CDR1 and CDR2: SEHNR, FQNEAQ (reference sequence). The CDR3 is 12 amino acids. Trimming stripped 2 bases from V and 8 bases from J, with 9 bases between. The naive CD8 fraction comprised CD45RO-negative cells positively selected for CCR7 and excluded terminally differentiated effector memory CD45RA+ cells. This TCR was recovered from a man aged 25-45 years in good health. Source material: naive CD8+ T cells sorted from blood. The rearrangement links TRBV7-9 to TRBJ1-1, with D hard to call. CDR3 residues: CASSLRAEEAFF. CDR3 nucleotides: TGTGCCAGCAGCTTACGGGCAGAAGAAGCTTTCTTT.